One sample yielded the 27 T cell receptor beta chains listed below, sequenced in a study of identifying expanded T cells in peripheral blood. Sequencing was performed with immunoSEQ multiplex PCR; in TCRdb, only in-frame clones are kept and a portion is missing. This table has 130,000 or so clones, around four fifths appearing once. The sample taken for sequencing was blood. The receptors stem from a person aged 18 to 70 in good health.

The V gene is TRBV29-1, the J gene TRBJ2-7, with TRBD2 matching 11 bases. Germline CDR1 SQVTM, CDR2 ANQGSEA. The J segment lost 4 bases and the V segment lost 6 bases, leaving 5 bases of the junction unmatched. The CDR3 sequence is 13 residues long. The CDR3 DNA sequence: TGCAGCGTCATTAGCGGGGGGGGTTACGAGCAGTACTTC. Translation: CSVISGGGYEQYF.

The chain couples TRBV6-5 to TRBJ1-4; no firm D call. CDR3 length: 12 residues. V lost 8 bases and J lost 5, with 9 bases in between. The V gene's germline CDR1 is MNHEY and CDR2 SVGAGI. In nucleotides, the CDR3 is TGTGCCAGCGGAAAGGGAAATGAAAAACTGTTTTTT. Translating gives CASGKGNEKLFF.

This sequence joins TRBV5-5 and TRBJ1-1, with a possible D match to TRBD1 (5 bases). With 3 bases removed from V and 5 bases from J, the gap between germline ends came to 14 bases. Germline loops: CDR1 SGHKS, CDR2 YYEKEE (reference sequence). The CDR3 contains 14 residues. CDR3 DNA: TGTGCCAGCAGCTCAATAACAGGTGGGACTGAAGCTTTCTTT. Protein product: CASSSITGGTEAFF.

As for this clone: Distinct nucleotide sequences in the sample also encode this CDR3. This chain connects TRBV6-5 to TRBJ1-1; D uncertain. The CDR3 runs to 13 residues. Germline V gene data show CDR1 as MNHEY and CDR2 as SVGAGI. V was clipped by 3 bases and J by 1 base, with 6 bases between them. The CDR3 DNA is TGTGCCAGCAGTTATGGTCCGAACACTGAAGCTTTCTTT. It translates to CASSYGPNTEAFF.

The chain employs TRBV7-2 and TRBJ1-5; a weak D match, TRBD1 (6 bases). Germline V gene sequence: CDR1 SGHTA, CDR2 FQGNSA. The CDR3 contains 13 residues. V lost 4 bases and J 2 bases, leaving 6 bases between the germline ends. The CDR3 DNA reads TGTGCCAGCAGCTGGACAGGCAATCAGCCCCAGCATTTT. This gives the protein CASSWTGNQPQHF.

V usage is TRBV5-4 and J usage is TRBJ2-7; D possibly corresponds to TRBD1 (6 bases). The CDR3 has 14 amino acids. Germline CDR1 reads SGHNT; CDR2 reads YYREEE (reference sequence). The ends were cut back, 3 bases at V and 5 bases at J, with 15 bases in the middle. CDR3 sequence: CASSSYRDFDEQYF. CDR3 bases: TGTGCCAGCAGCTCCTACAGGGATTTCGACGAGCAGTACTTC.

This sequence joins TRBV2 and TRBJ1-1; D unresolved. The germline V gene encodes CDR1 SNHLY and CDR2 FYNNEI. The CDR3 runs 12 residues. Trimming took 10 bases from V and 7 from J, leaving 16 bases between them. The CDR3 DNA follows: TGTGCCACCATAGGGTTTTCGGGTGAAGCTTTCTTT. It yields the protein CATIGFSGEAFF.

V gene TRBV6-6 combines with J gene TRBJ1-5; the D is unclear. V was cut by 7 bases and J by 3 bases, with 19 bases left in between. CDR1 is MNHNY and CDR2 is SVGAGI in the germline V gene (reference sequence). The CDR3 length is 16 residues. Written as DNA, the CDR3 is TGTGCCAGCATGGCCGGACCTACCACTCCCAATCAGCCCCAGCATTTT. This sequence encodes CASMAGPTTPNQPQHF.

The CDR3 bases are TGCGCCAGCGTGAGCAGGACCGGATACGAGCAGTACTTC. Its translation is CASVSRTGYEQYF. The chain carries TRBV10-2 and TRBJ2-7, with no clear D. Germline-derived CDR1 and CDR2 are WSHSY and SAAADI. The CDR3 is 13 amino acids. Trimming pared 8 bases from V and 4 bases from J, leaving 15 bases between.

The V gene is TRBV11-3, the J gene TRBJ1-1; D remains ambiguous. There are 14 residues in the CDR3. Per the germline V gene, CDR1 is SGHNT and CDR2 is YENEEA. The V end was cut by 1 base, the J end by 6 bases, with 12 bases between. The CDR3 bases are TGTGCCAGCAGCTTAGGAGGCAGCGTCGCTGAAGCTTTCTTT. Its translation is CASSLGGSVAEAFF.

The chain links TRBV6-5 to TRBJ1-2, with D hard to call. This CDR3 is 14 amino acids long. V was pared by 6 bases and J by 0 bases, with 11 bases between. CDR1 is MNHEY and CDR2 is SVGAGI in the germline V gene. The CDR3 protein is CASSKSGSNYGYTF. The CDR3 region has the DNA TGTGCCAGCAGCAAGTCGGGGTCTAACTATGGCTACACCTTC.

This chain joins TRBV9 and TRBJ1-3; maybe TRBD1 (6 bases). The V gene's germline CDR1 is SGDLS and CDR2 YYNGEE. The CDR3 consists of 16 residues. V lost 0 bases and J lost 1, with 11 bases in between. In DNA form, the CDR3 reads TGTGCCAGCAGCGTAGGCTCGAGGGGGTCTGGAAACACCATATATTTT. Translated: CASSVGSRGSGNTIYF.

This chain links TRBV27 with TRBJ2-3, with a possible D match to TRBD2 (6 bases). Trimming shortened V by 8 bases and J by 6 bases, and 18 bases separated the two germline ends. The CDR3 has 14 residues. Germline V CDR1 and CDR2: MNHEY, SMNVEV (reference sequence). The DNA for the CDR3 is TGTGCCAGCCGGTCAGGCGGGGTAGGGGATACGCAGTATTTT. Protein: CASRSGGVGDTQYF.

The chain combines TRBV19 with TRBJ1-2; weak D call: TRBD1 (6 bases). Germline loops: CDR1 LNHDA, CDR2 SQIVND (reference sequence). This CDR3 is built from 13 residues. V lost 4 bases and J lost 8, with 14 bases in between. DNA for the CDR3: TGTGCCAGTAGTAATCCGGGGGCTAGAGGCTACACCTTC. It is translated as CASSNPGARGYTF.

This chain connects TRBV5-1 to TRBJ2-3; D gene unclear. Germline CDR1 and CDR2: SGHRS and YFSETQ. Trimming pared 6 bases from V and 2 bases from J, leaving 13 bases between. CDR3 length: 14 residues. The CDR3 spells CASTPGAPTDTQYF. The CDR3 region has the DNA TGCGCCAGCACCCCCGGAGCACCCACAGATACGCAGTATTTT.

The V call is TRBV9, the J call TRBJ2-2, with a weak D call TRBD1 (6 bases). This CDR3 has 15 residues. Trimming left V 0 bases short and J 4 bases short, with 10 bases between. Per germline, CDR1 SGDLS and CDR2 YYNGEE. CDR3 residues: CASSVGLGATGELFF. DNA of the CDR3: TGTGCCAGCAGCGTAGGTTTGGGGGCCACCGGGGAGCTGTTTTTT.

This rearrangement joins TRBV11-2 to TRBJ2-7; the D is unclear. Trimming removed 4 bases from V and 3 bases from J, with 7 bases in between. The CDR3 consists of 12 residues. Germline V gives CDR1 SGHAT, CDR2 FQNNGV. The CDR3 bases are TGTGCCAGCAGCTCCCTATTCTACGAGCAGTACTTC. The encoded protein is CASSSLFYEQYF. Together with reference TRBV11-2 and TRBJ2-7, the CDR3 gives the full variable domain: EAGVAQSPRYKIIEKRQSVAFWCNPISGHATLYWYQQILGQGPKLLIQFQNNGVVDDSQLPKDRFSAERLKGVDSTLKIQPAKLEDSAVYLCASSSLFYEQYFGPGTRLTVT.

The V gene is TRBV7-7, the J gene TRBJ2-7, with D uncertain. Germline values: CDR1 SSHAT, CDR2 FNYEAQ (reference sequence). This CDR3 has 13 amino acids. V was pared by 1 base and J by 5 bases, with 9 bases between. The CDR3 region is CASSLGLGNEQYF. In DNA form, the CDR3 reads TGTGCCAGCAGCTTAGGGTTGGGGAACGAGCAGTACTTC.

The sample holds one count of this clone. The rearrangement links TRBV6-6 to TRBJ2-7; tentatively, D is TRBD1 (5 bases). Between the trimmed V and J ends, which lost 4 bases and 3 bases, there was a span of 13 bases. Germline loops: CDR1 MNHNY, CDR2 SVGAGI (reference sequence). CDR3 size: 14 residues. The CDR3 spells CASSSDQGDYEQYF. CDR3 DNA sequence: TGTGCCAGCAGTTCCGACCAAGGGGACTACGAGCAGTACTTC.

As for this clone: With a much larger clone just one base away, this may be a read error. Other nucleotide sequences in the sample specify the same CDR3. This chain joins TRBV5-1 and TRBJ1-1; D perhaps matches TRBD1 (5 bases). Germline-derived CDR1 and CDR2 are SGHRS and YFSETQ. The CDR3 loop spans 14 amino acids. Trimming took off 2 bases at V and 2 bases at J, with 10 bases between the two ends. The CDR3 reads CASSLGAGNTEAFF. CDR3 in DNA: TGCGCCAGCAGCTTAGGGGCGGGCAACACTGAAGCTTTCTTT.

This chain links TRBV30 with TRBJ1-3; a weak D match, TRBD1 (6 bases). Germline CDR1 and CDR2: GTSNPN and SVGIG (reference sequence). The CDR3 sequence is 13 residues long. The V gene lost 4 bases and the J gene lost 2 bases, with 9 bases spanning the gap. The CDR3 coding sequence is TGTGCCTGGAAGGCAGGGGCTGGAAACACCATATATTTT. Residues: CAWKAGAGNTIYF.

The chain carries TRBV7-8 and TRBJ1-6; tentatively, D is TRBD1 (6 bases). The CDR3 is 18 amino acids. The germline gives CDR1 SGHVS, CDR2 FQNEAQ. V dropped 1 base and J dropped 7 bases, with 20 bases sitting between them. CDR3: CASSLEGGSAGANSPLHF. The CDR3 DNA is TGTGCCAGCAGCTTAGAGGGGGGATCGGCAGGGGCCAATTCACCCCTCCACTTT.

This clone was counted once. The V call is TRBV6-1, the J call TRBJ2-2; 7 positions agree with TRBD1. V shed 5 bases and J 4 bases; nucleotides not matched to a gene: 10. Per the germline V gene, CDR1 is MNHNS and CDR2 is SASEGT. The CDR3 loop spans 16 amino acids. This CDR3 is CASSKGGFGTTGELFF. DNA of the CDR3: TGTGCCAGCAGTAAAGGGGGCTTCGGGACCACCGGGGAGCTGTTTTTT.

The gene calls are TRBV29-1 and TRBJ2-1; unclear D gene. This CDR3 region has 11 residues. V lost 8 bases and J lost 9, with 14 bases in between. In germline, CDR1 is SQVTM, CDR2 ANQGSEA. The CDR3 DNA reads TGCAGCACTCAAATGACCGCTGAGCAGTTCTTC. Amino acid sequence: CSTQMTAEQFF.

The chain couples TRBV7-2 to TRBJ2-1; TRBD1 agrees at 8 bases. Germline V gene lookup returns CDR1 SGHTA and CDR2 FQGNSA. V was pared by 4 bases and J by 6 bases, with 8 bases of the junction left unmatched. This CDR3 contains 15 residues. The CDR3 sequence: CASSSRQGMVNEQFF. CDR3 coding DNA: TGTGCCAGCAGCTCCCGACAGGGGATGGTCAATGAGCAGTTCTTC.

The gene calls are TRBV7-2 and TRBJ1-6, with 7 nucleotides matching TRBD1. Germline V gives CDR1 SGHTA, CDR2 FQGNSA. The CDR3 runs to 16 residues. Trimming took 1 base from V and 10 from J; bases not matched to a gene: 10. The CDR3 here is CASSLGQGVSSSPLHF. CDR3 nucleotide sequence: TGTGCCAGCAGCTTAGGACAGGGCGTCTCGTCGTCACCCCTCCACTTT.

The V and J genes are TRBV12-5 and TRBJ2-7; 8 nucleotides align to TRBD1. J lost 5 bases, V lost 0 bases, and 9 bases had no gene match. The germline V gene has CDR1 LGHNT and CDR2 FRNRAP. The CDR3 contains 16 residues. In nucleotides, the CDR3 is TGTGCTAGTGGTTTGGTATACGGACAGGGATCTAACGAGCAGTACTTC. Amino acids: CASGLVYGQGSNEQYF.